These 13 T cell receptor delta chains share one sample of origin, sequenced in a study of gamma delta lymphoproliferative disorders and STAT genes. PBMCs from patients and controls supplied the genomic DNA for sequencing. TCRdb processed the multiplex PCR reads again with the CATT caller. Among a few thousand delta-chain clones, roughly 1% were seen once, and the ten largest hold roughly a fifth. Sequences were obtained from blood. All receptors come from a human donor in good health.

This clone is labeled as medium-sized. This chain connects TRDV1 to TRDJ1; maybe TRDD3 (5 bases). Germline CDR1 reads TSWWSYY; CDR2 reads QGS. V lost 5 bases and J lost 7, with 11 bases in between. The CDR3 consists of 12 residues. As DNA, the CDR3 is TGTGCTCTTGGGCACGCGGGGGGTAAACTCATCTTT. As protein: CALGHAGGKLIF.

Here the CDR3 reads CALGERAPSYRIRGIPGNELIF. In DNA form, the CDR3 reads TGTGCTCTTGGGGAACGCGCGCCTTCCTACAGAATACGGGGGATACCAGGGAATGAGCTCATCTTT. No V segment was called; the J segment is TRDJ1; the listed D gene, TRDD3, was not tested against the DNA. CDR3 length equals 22 residues.

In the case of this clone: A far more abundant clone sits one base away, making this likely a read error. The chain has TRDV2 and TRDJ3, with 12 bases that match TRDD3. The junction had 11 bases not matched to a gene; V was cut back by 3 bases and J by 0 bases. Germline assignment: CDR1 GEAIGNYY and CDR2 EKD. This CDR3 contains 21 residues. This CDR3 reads CACDAATTGGYSSWDTRQMFF. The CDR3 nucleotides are TGTGCCTGTGACGCCGCGACTACTGGGGGATACAGCTCCTGGGACACCCGACAGATGTTTTTC.

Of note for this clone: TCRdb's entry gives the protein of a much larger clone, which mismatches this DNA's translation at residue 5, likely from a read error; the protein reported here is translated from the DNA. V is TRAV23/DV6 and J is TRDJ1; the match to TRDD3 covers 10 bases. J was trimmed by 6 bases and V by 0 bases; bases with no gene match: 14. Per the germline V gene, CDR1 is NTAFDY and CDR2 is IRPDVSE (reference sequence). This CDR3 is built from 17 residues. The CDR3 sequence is CAASIWVGGYYRHKLIF. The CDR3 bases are TGTGCAGCAAGCATATGGGTTGGGGGATACTATCGCCATAAACTCATCTTT.

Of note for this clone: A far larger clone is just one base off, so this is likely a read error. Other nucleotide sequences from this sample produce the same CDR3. CDR3 bases: TGTGCCTGTGATCGACTGATAGAGGGGGGGAGCACCGATAAACTCATCTTT. It specifies CACDRLIEGGSTDKLIF. The genes are TRDV2 and TRDJ1; TRDD3 is a possible D gene (6 bases). Trimming left V 4 bases short and J 1 base short, with 21 bases between. CDR3 size: 17 residues. Germline loops: CDR1 GEAIGNYY, CDR2 EKD.

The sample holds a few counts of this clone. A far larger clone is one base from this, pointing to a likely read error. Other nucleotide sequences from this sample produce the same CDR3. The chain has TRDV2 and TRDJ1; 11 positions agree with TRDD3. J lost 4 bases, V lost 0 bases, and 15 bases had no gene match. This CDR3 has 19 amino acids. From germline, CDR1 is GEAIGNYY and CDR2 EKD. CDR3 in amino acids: CACDTAPLGDTPDDDKLIF. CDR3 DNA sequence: TGTGCCTGTGACACCGCTCCATTGGGGGATACGCCGGATGACGATAAACTCATCTTT.

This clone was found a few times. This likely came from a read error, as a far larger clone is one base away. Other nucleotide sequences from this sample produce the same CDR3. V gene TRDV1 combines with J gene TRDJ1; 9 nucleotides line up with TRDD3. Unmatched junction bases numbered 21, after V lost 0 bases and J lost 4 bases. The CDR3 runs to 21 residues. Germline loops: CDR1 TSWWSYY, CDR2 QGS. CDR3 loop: CALGELFPFPLPWGMYDKLIF. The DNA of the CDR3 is TGTGCTCTTGGGGAACTATTCCCCTTTCCTCTACCCTGGGGGATGTACGATAAACTCATCTTT.

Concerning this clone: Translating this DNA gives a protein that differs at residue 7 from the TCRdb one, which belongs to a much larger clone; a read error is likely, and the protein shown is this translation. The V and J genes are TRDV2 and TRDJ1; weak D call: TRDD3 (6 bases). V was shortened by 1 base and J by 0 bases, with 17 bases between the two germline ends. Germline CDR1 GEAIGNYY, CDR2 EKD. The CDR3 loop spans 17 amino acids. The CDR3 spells CACDTGSAGANTDKLIF. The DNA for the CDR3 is TGTGCCTGTGACACGGGGTCTGCTGGGGCTAACACCGATAAACTCATCTTT.

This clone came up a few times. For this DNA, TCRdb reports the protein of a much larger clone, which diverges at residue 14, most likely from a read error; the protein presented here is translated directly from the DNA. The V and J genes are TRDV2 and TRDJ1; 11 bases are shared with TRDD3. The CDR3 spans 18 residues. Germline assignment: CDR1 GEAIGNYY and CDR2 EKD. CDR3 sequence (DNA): TGTGCCTGTGACACCGTCGGAAACTGGGGGATAGACACCAATAAACTCATCTTT. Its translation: CACDTVGNWGIDTNKLIF.

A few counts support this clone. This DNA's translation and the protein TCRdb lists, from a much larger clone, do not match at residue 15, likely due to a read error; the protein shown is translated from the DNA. CDR3 bases: TGTGCCTGTGACCGATTACTGGGGGTCACTTACACCGATAAATTCATCTTT. Its protein product is CACDRLLGVTYTDKFIF. This sequence joins TRDV2 and TRDJ1, with TRDD3 identical over 8 bases. CDR3 length: 17 amino acids. From germline, CDR1 is GEAIGNYY and CDR2 EKD.

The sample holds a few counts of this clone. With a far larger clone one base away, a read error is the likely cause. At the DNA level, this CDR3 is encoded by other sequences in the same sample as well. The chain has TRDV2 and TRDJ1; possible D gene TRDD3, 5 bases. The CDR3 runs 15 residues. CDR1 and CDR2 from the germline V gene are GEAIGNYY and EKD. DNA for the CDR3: TGTGCCTGTGACCCCGTACTGGATGGTACCGATAAGCTCATCTTT. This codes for CACDPVLDGTDKLIF.

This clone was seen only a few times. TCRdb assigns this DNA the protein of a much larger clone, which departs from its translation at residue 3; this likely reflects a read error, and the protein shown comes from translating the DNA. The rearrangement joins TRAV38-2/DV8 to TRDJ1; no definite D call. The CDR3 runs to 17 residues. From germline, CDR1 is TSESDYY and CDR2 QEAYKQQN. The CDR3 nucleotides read TGTGCTCATAGGAGCATATTACCCCTAACCCTTTCCGATAAACTCATCTTT. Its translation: CAHRSILPLTLSDKLIF.

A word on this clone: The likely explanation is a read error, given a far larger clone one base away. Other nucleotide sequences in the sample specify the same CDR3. CDR3: CAFRSLPGGDKLIF. In DNA form, the CDR3 reads TGTGCCTTTAGATCCCTGCCGGGGGGCGATAAACTCATCTTT. V usage is TRDV3 and J usage is TRDJ1; a possible D gene is TRDD3 (5 bases). The CDR3 has 14 amino acids. V was pared by 0 bases and J by 4 bases, with 15 bases between. Germline CDR1 is TVYSNPD and CDR2 is GDNSRS (reference sequence).